This T cell receptor (beta chain) was recorded in a study of blood T cell repertoires in COVID-19. In the study overall: Nucleic acid was either cDNA or gDNA, and it came from T cells, B-cell-depleted T cells, or PBMCs.

The V segment lost 5 bases and the J segment 4 bases; nucleotides outside the gene matches: 12. The CDR3 is made up of 16 amino acids. The germline gives CDR1 SNHLY, CDR2 FYNNEI. As processed by the authors: The assay estimated nucleated cells by amplifying reference gene primers. Clones were sequenced by immunoSEQ multiplex PCR, and TCRdb holds only the in-frame ones, with some missing. V, J and clone size were drawn from that table, and D and trimming were deduced from the DNA. This table holds about 76,000 clones, 80% to 90% found once. Sequencing input: peripheral blood. The receptor was isolated from a human donor in a cohort sampled during active COVID-19. This chain connects TRBV2 to TRBJ1-1; TRBD1 aligns across 8 bases. The CDR3 here is CASSRQGFLLSTEAFF. For the CDR3, the DNA is TGTGCCAGCAGTAGACAGGGGTTCCTTTTGTCCACTGAAGCTTTCTTT.